This T cell receptor (beta chain) was found in a study of tumor and adjacent non-tumor tissue in lung cancer. Across the whole study: Histology: about a dozen adenocarcinoma, a couple of squamous cell carcinoma, 1 small cell lung cancer. Overall study results and limits: Significantly higher TCR diversity was found in tumor than normal lung. Patients with more diverse tumor TCRs had worse survival. In normal lung, the top 100 clones were significantly more dominant than in tumor.

With regard to this clonotype: Antigen unknown. A much larger clone lies one base from this, so it may be a read error.

A modified ARM-PCR protocol with three rounds of nested PCR amplified TCRbeta. MiXCR, run by TCRdb on the multiplex PCR reads, gives a single entry per CDR3 protein. This sample yields about 110,000 distinct CDR3 sequences, of which 84% are seen a single time; more than 20% belongs to the top ten. Trimming cost V 3 bases and J 9 bases, with 18 bases left between them. Per germline, CDR1 DFQATT and CDR2 SNEGSKA (reference sequence). The CDR3 has 14 amino acids. RNA was extracted from bulk tissue without any cell sorting. The receptor's source is a man aged 70-80 years with non-small cell lung cancer. The rearrangement links TRBV20-1 to TRBJ1-5; a weak D match, TRBD1 (5 bases). Sequenced input: lung tumor tissue. The DNA for the CDR3 is TGCAGTGCTAGTCACGGGACGGGGAACCGGCCCCAGCATTTT. It is translated as CSASHGTGNRPQHF.